These 23 T cell receptor beta chains originate from one sample sequenced in a study of shared clonotypes between healthy human individuals (dated by TCRdb to 2020 to 2022). Library preparation was by the immunoSEQ multiplex PCR assay. TCRdb took over this immuneACCESS table, retaining in-frame rearrangements with V and J assigned. Such tables are incomplete; in checked studies, under half of the missing clones stem from an unresolved V gene, and the remainder is unexplained. The table for this sample lists 950,000 to 1,100,000 clones; 75% to 85% of them were counted only once. The top ten clonotypes cover 0.5% to 0.65% of the sample. The specimen was memory CD4+ T cells from PBMCs. In the paper's terms, the cell subset or site label means: CD45RA-negative fraction. These receptors were taken from a man in his late teens or twenties in good health. Some clones in this sample may be carry-over from other donors' samples.

This chain joins TRBV4-3 and TRBJ2-3, with D possibly matching TRBD1 (5 bases). This CDR3 region has 13 residues. CDR1 is LGHNA and CDR2 is YSLEER in the germline V gene. The germline V and J ends were trimmed by 0 bases and 6 bases, with 7 bases remaining between them. The CDR3 spells CASSQEGLDTQYF. CDR3 nucleotides: TGCGCCAGCAGCCAAGAGGGGCTCGATACGCAGTATTTT.

J is TRBJ1-1 and V is TRBV5-1; TRBD1 might be the D (5 bases). V gave up 0 bases and J gave up 4 bases, with 19 bases separating them. The germline V gene encodes CDR1 SGHRS and CDR2 YFSETQ. There are 17 residues in the CDR3. The CDR3 protein is CASSLAGRGTWGTEAFF. The CDR3 coding sequence is TGCGCCAGCAGCTTGGCCGGGCGAGGGACCTGGGGCACTGAAGCTTTCTTT.

This clone was detected a few times. The CDR3 loop is CATAKESGTQQYF. The CDR3 bases are TGTGCCACCGCAAAGGAAAGCGGGACACAGCAGTACTTC. The chain carries TRBV27 and TRBJ2-7; a weak D match, TRBD2 (7 bases). CDR1 is MNHEY, CDR2 SMNVEV, per germline (reference sequence). Between the trimmed V and J ends, which lost 10 bases and 8 bases, there was a span of 21 bases. This CDR3 region has 13 residues.

Points on this clone: The likely explanation is a read error, given a far larger clone one base away. The same CDR3 also results from other DNA sequences found in this sample. The rearrangement links TRBV7-2 to TRBJ2-5; D is unresolved. The CDR3 sequence is 12 residues long. The germline gives CDR1 SGHTA, CDR2 FQGNSA. Trimming shortened V by 1 base and J by 5 bases, and 5 bases separated the two germline ends. CDR3 protein: CASSLGIETQYF. The CDR3 region has the DNA TGTGCCAGCAGCTTAGGGATCGAGACCCAGTACTTC.

This chain links TRBV5-1 with TRBJ1-4; 9 positions match TRBD1. J lost 8 bases, V lost 4 bases, and 6 bases had no gene match. Germline assignment: CDR1 SGHRS and CDR2 YFSETQ. The CDR3 is 14 residues long. CDR3 loop: CASSPGQGEEKLFF. CDR3 DNA sequence: TGCGCCAGCAGCCCGGGACAGGGTGAAGAAAAACTGTTTTTT.

The gene calls are TRBV11-3 and TRBJ2-3; weak D call: TRBD2 (5 bases). Per the germline V gene, CDR1 is SGHNT and CDR2 is YENEEA. The germline V and J ends were trimmed by 3 bases and 6 bases, with 7 bases remaining between them. This CDR3 is 12 amino acids long. CDR3 bases: TGTGCCAGCAGCTTCGGAGGTGATACGCAGTATTTT. Its protein product is CASSFGGDTQYF.

The chain carries TRBV29-1 and TRBJ2-7; D remains ambiguous. V dropped 2 bases and J dropped 0 bases, with 11 bases sitting between them. The V gene's germline CDR1 is SQVTM and CDR2 ANQGSEA. CDR3 size: 14 residues. The CDR3 sequence: CSVESADHSYEQYF. Written as DNA, the CDR3 is TGCAGCGTTGAATCGGCAGACCACTCCTACGAGCAGTACTTC.

This rearrangement joins TRBV2 to TRBJ1-1; no firm D call. The germline V gene encodes CDR1 SNHLY and CDR2 FYNNEI. V lost 6 bases to trimming and J lost 0 bases, with 11 bases between them. This CDR3 spans 14 amino acids. CDR3 residues: CASSLSGVNTEAFF. For the CDR3, the DNA is TGTGCCAGCAGCCTAAGCGGGGTGAACACTGAAGCTTTCTTT.

This chain uses TRBV10-3 with TRBJ1-1; a weak D match, TRBD1 (6 bases). The V gene lost 6 bases and the J gene lost 1 base, with 15 bases spanning the gap. CDR3 length: 15 residues. Per the germline V gene, CDR1 is ENHRY and CDR2 is SYGVKD. CDR3 sequence: CAISLTGNGNTEAFF. CDR3 in DNA: TGTGCCATCAGCCTTACAGGGAACGGGAACACTGAAGCTTTCTTT.

V is TRBV2 and J is TRBJ2-1, with 13 bases lining up with TRBD2. After removal of 6 bases from V and 8 bases from J, the junction contained 7 bases not matched to a gene. From germline, CDR1 is SNHLY and CDR2 FYNNEI. CDR3 length: 15 residues. The chain's CDR3 is CASSETSGRAHEQFF. In DNA form, the CDR3 reads TGTGCCAGCAGCGAAACTAGCGGGAGGGCCCATGAGCAGTTCTTC.

This clone was detected a few times. The J gene is TRBJ2-2, the V gene TRBV7-2; 8 nucleotides line up with TRBD2. Germline CDR1 SGHTA, CDR2 FQGNSA. Trimming at V came to 3 bases and at J to 1 base, leaving 1 base not matched to a gene. CDR3 length: 15 residues. CDR3: CASSFTSGNTGELFF. The CDR3 DNA follows: TGTGCCAGCAGCTTTACTAGCGGGAACACCGGGGAGCTGTTTTTT.

The chain joins TRBV7-2 to TRBJ2-7; no clear D. Trimming took off 5 bases at V and 4 bases at J, with 15 bases between the two ends. The CDR3 spans 14 residues. Germline lookup yields CDR1 SGHTA and CDR2 FQGNSA. The CDR3 spells CASSLRLVVYEQYF. CDR3 sequence (DNA): TGTGCCAGCAGCCTAAGGCTAGTTGTATACGAGCAGTACTTC.

This clone was observed a single time. V gene TRBV28 combines with J gene TRBJ2-7, with 7 bases matching TRBD1. Per germline, CDR1 MDHEN and CDR2 SYDVKM. V shed 5 bases, J shed 2 bases, and the junction held 6 bases outside the gene matches. This CDR3 has 14 amino acids. The CDR3 bases are TGTGCCAGCAGTAAGGGACAGCTAGCCTACGAGCAGTACTTC. Amino acid sequence: CASSKGQLAYEQYF.

This clone was found a few times. The rearrangement joins TRBV5-1 to TRBJ2-7; 8 positions agree with TRBD1. This CDR3 comprises 14 residues. Looked up from germline, CDR1 is SGHRS and CDR2 is YFSETQ. Losses at the gene ends were 4 bases for V and 8 bases for J; bases not matched to a gene: 11. The CDR3 DNA follows: TGCGCCAGCAGCGATGGGACAGGAAGTCAGCAGCAGTACTTC. It specifies CASSDGTGSQQQYF. Full variable domain (remainder filled in from reference TRBV5-1 and TRBJ2-7): KAGVTQTPRYLIKTRGQQVTLSCSPISGHRSVSWYQQTPGQGLQFLFEYFSETQRNKGNFPGRFSGRQFSNSRSEMNVSTLELGDSALYLCASSDGTGSQQQYFGPGTRLTVT.

A note on this clone: The sample contains more than one DNA sequence encoding this CDR3. The V call is TRBV2, the J call TRBJ1-3, with unresolved D. Germline values: CDR1 SNHLY, CDR2 FYNNEI. Trimming removed 2 bases from V and 6 bases from J, with 2 bases in between. The CDR3 has 11 residues. Here the CDR3 DNA reads TGTGCCAGCAGTGAACTAAACACCATATATTTT. This encodes CASSELNTIYF.

The chain combines TRBV6-1 with TRBJ1-2, with 8 bases identical to TRBD1. CDR1 MNHNS and CDR2 SASEGT come from the germline V gene. The CDR3 is made up of 13 amino acids. Trimming removed 4 bases from V and 3 bases from J; junction bases left unmatched: 1. CDR3 DNA sequence: TGTGCCAGCAGTGCAGGGGGCCACTATGGCTACACCTTC. Its protein is CASSAGGHYGYTF.

This clone is a singleton in its sample. The V gene is TRBV5-8, the J gene TRBJ2-7; 8 bases align to TRBD1. Germline V lookup: CDR1 SGHTS, CDR2 YDEGEE. This CDR3 has 14 amino acids. The V and J ends lost 5 bases and 1 base, in that order; junction bases with no gene match: 5. The CDR3 protein is CASRGTGRSYEQYF. CDR3 sequence (DNA): TGTGCCAGCAGGGGGACAGGAAGATCCTACGAGCAGTACTTC.

A word on this clone: With a far larger clone one base away, a read error is the likely cause. Other DNA sequences in this specimen translate into the identical CDR3. The chain joins TRBV2 to TRBJ2-3; D gene uncertain. Germline V gene lookup returns CDR1 SNHLY and CDR2 FYNNEI. The CDR3 is 11 residues long. V lost 2 bases and J lost 3, with 0 bases in between. CDR3 coding DNA: TGTGCCAGCAGTGAAACAGATACGCAGTATTTT. It yields the protein CASSETDTQYF.

The chain combines TRBV30 with TRBJ2-1; D perhaps matches TRBD2 (5 bases). The CDR3 has 13 residues. V was trimmed by 5 bases and J by 8 bases, leaving 16 bases between them. Germline CDR1 and CDR2: GTSNPN and SVGIG (reference sequence). The CDR3 DNA follows: TGTGCCTGGTGGTCGACGGCGGGTGATGAGCAGTTCTTC. This sequence encodes CAWWSTAGDEQFF. Filled out from reference TRBV30 and TRBJ2-1, the complete variable domain reads SQTIHQWPATLVQPVGSPLSLECTVEGTSNPNLYWYRQAAGRGLQLLFYSVGIGQISSEVPQNLSASRPQDRQFILSSKKLLLSDSGFYLCAWWSTAGDEQFFGPGTRLTVL.

The rearrangement uses TRBV11-2 and TRBJ1-1; D gene unclear. V lost 4 bases to trimming and J lost 0 bases, with 12 bases between them. The CDR3 has 15 amino acids. CDR1 and CDR2 (germline): SGHAT, FQNNGV. The CDR3 nucleotides read TGTGCCAGCAGCTCGCTCTCCGGGATGAACACTGAAGCTTTCTTT. This translates into CASSSLSGMNTEAFF.

The V call is TRBV2, the J call TRBJ2-3; 10 nucleotides agree with TRBD1. J lost 1 base, V lost 6 bases, and 4 bases had no gene match. CDR1 is SNHLY, CDR2 FYNNEI, per germline. This CDR3 region has 15 residues. CDR3 coding DNA: TGTGCCAGCAGCGCGGACAGGGGGGGCACAGATACGCAGTATTTT. It yields the protein CASSADRGGTDTQYF. Full variable domain (missing parts from reference TRBV2 and TRBJ2-3): EPEVTQTPSHQVTQMGQEVILRCVPISNHLYFYWYRQILGQKVEFLVSFYNNEISEKSEIFDDQFSVERPDGSNFTLKIRSTKLEDSAMYFCASSADRGGTDTQYFGPGTRLTVL.

The chain carries TRBV2 and TRBJ2-7; 9 bases are a match to TRBD2. The CDR3 runs 15 residues. In germline, CDR1 is SNHLY, CDR2 FYNNEI. Unmatched junction bases numbered 8, after V lost 3 bases and J lost 5 bases. The DNA for the CDR3 is TGTGCCAGCAGTGACAGCCGCGGGAGGGCCCACGAGCAGTACTTC. The encoded protein is CASSDSRGRAHEQYF.

The rearrangement uses TRBV7-9 and TRBJ2-7; TRBD1 aligns across 9 bases. J was trimmed by 6 bases and V by 6 bases; bases with no gene match: 6. The CDR3 covers 13 residues. Looked up from germline, CDR1 is SEHNR and CDR2 is FQNEAQ (reference sequence). The CDR3 DNA reads TGTGCCAGCAGGGCACGGGACAGGGTCGAGCAGTACTTC. Translation: CASRARDRVEQYF.